This T cell receptor beta chain was recorded in a study of blood T cell repertoires in COVID-19. Study-wide context: Collection of acute and convalescent COVID-19 samples took place in the United States, Italy and Spain. PBMCs, B-cell-depleted T cells, or T cells provided the cDNA or gDNA that made up the material.

The data were produced by immunoSEQ multiplex PCR, yet TCRdb's version contains in-frame clones alone and is incomplete. The sample includes some 150,000 clones, roughly 86% of them seen just once. Trimming cost V 3 bases and J 3 bases, with 17 bases left between them. This CDR3 has 17 residues. In germline, CDR1 is KGHSH, CDR2 LQKENI. This sequence joins TRBV18 and TRBJ1-4; the D is unclear. Sequencing was performed on peripheral blood. The TCR comes from a man in his forties or fifties who had recovered from COVID-19. The DNA of the CDR3 is TGTGCCAGCTCACCTGTTGTAGAGTTGCGGGCTAATGAAAAACTGTTTTTT. As protein: CASSPVVELRANEKLFF. The full variable domain, completed using reference TRBV18 and TRBJ1-4, is NAGVMQNPRHLVRRRGQEARLRCSPMKGHSHVYWYRQLPEEGLKFMVYLQKENIIDESGMPKERFSAEFPKEGPSILRIQQVVRGDSAAYFCASSPVVELRANEKLFFGSGTQLSVL.